One T cell receptor beta chain is described in this entry. Its target is unknown. A junction boundary mismatches the germline segment, possibly from a read error. Constant-segment primers and 5'RACE yielded cDNA libraries for TCR alpha and TCR beta, each carrying sample barcodes and UMIs. In TCRdb, the 5' RACE reads were re-called with MiXCR into one record per CDR3 protein. The table has roughly 250,000 distinct CDR3 sequences, 15% to 20% seen once; the top ten hold 22%. These data come from a study of T-cell memory formation after mild COVID-19. Points from the study as a whole: Some SARS-CoV-2-responding clones were already detected in memory before infection. Shrinking CD4+ clones resided mostly in CM and EM, and CD8+ ones in EMRA. Contracting clones, day 15 to 85, had balanced CD4/CD8, and later expanders favored CD4+.

The CDR3 has 13 residues. Per the germline V gene, CDR1 is SQVTM and CDR2 is ANQGSEA. Material for sequencing was PBMCs or a T cell subset sorted from them (not recorded which). This chain links TRBV29-1 with TRBJ1-4; 7 nucleotides line up with TRBD1. The clonotype was recovered from a man between 18 and 29 years old who had mild COVID-19 (a few samples of this study predate the infection). Cell type and time point are not known. The chain's CDR3 is CSVEERGREKLFF. The CDR3 region has the DNA TGCAGTGTTGAAGAGAGGGGGCGCGAAAAACTGTTTTTT.